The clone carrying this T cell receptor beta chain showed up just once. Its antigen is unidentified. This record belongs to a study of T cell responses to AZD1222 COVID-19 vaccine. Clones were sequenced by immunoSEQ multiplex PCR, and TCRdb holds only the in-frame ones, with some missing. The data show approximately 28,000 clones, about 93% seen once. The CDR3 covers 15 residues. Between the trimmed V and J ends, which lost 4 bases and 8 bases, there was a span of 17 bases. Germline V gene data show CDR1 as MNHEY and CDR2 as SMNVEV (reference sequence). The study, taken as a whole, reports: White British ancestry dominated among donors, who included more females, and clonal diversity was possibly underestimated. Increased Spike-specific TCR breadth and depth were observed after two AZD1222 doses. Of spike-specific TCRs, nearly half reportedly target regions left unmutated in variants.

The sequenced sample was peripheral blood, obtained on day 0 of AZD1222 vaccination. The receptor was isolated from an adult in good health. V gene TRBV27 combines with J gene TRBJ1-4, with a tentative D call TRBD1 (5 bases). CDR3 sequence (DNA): TGTGCCAGCAGTTCATTAGGGCAGGGAGGGGAAAAACTGTTTTTT. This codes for CASSSLGQGGEKLFF.